This note documents a single TCR beta chain sequence. Its antigen remains unknown. Germline assignment: CDR1 LNHDA and CDR2 SQIVND (reference sequence). Trimming left V 6 bases short and J 3 bases short, with 20 bases between. The CDR3 totals 16 residues. The method was immunoSEQ multiplex PCR; TCRdb's version includes in-frame clones alone and lacks a portion of them. Among tens of thousands of clones listed, 65% to 90% were seen once. The record originates from a study of PD-1 blockade in classical Hodgkin lymphoma. Study findings and constraints: Relapsed/refractory patients reportedly had the lowest baseline TCR diversity, below newly diagnosed patients, who were below healthy donors. Baseline diversity was lower in partial responders and progressors than complete responders. By C4D1, diversity of CD4+ TCRs had risen significantly, whereas that of CD8+ TCRs had not.

Relapses following autologous stem cell transplantation were seen in all patients, with brentuximab vedotin exposure varying. Patients showed best responses of complete response, partial response or progressive disease. The rearrangement links TRBV19 to TRBJ1-1; D unresolved. This TCR was recovered from a human donor with classical Hodgkin lymphoma. This material consisted of peripheral blood mononuclear cells (PBMCs), taken at baseline. The CDR3 sequence is CASSEGRARMDTEAFF. In nucleotides, the CDR3 is TGTGCCAGTAGCGAAGGGAGGGCGCGAATGGACACTGAAGCTTTCTTT.